This T cell receptor (beta chain) derives from a study of blood T cells in healthy people across ages. This clonotype showed up many times. Its antigen is unidentified. This CDR3 has 13 amino acids. From germline, CDR1 is SQVTM and CDR2 ANQGSEA. With V trimmed by 6 bases and J by 2 bases, 1 base remained unmatched. Study findings and constraints: Changes seen in expanded clonotypes were possibly confounded by donor CMV status left unknown.

With a J-beta primer mix and a sample-barcoded 5' primer, a second PCR ran about 6 to 11 cycles. MiXCR, run by TCRdb on the 5' RACE reads, gives a single entry per CDR3 protein. The sample has some 1,000,000 distinct CDR3 sequences; almost 25% are singletons. These sequences were also reported in another study, on T cells of mothers and their children.

The TCR comes from a girl aged 2 to 10 in good health. This chain links TRBV29-1 with TRBJ2-1; 10 bases align to TRBD2. Sequencing used blood. The CDR3 region is CSVSGRAYNEQFF. CDR3 coding DNA: TGCAGCGTAAGCGGGAGGGCCTACAATGAGCAGTTCTTC.